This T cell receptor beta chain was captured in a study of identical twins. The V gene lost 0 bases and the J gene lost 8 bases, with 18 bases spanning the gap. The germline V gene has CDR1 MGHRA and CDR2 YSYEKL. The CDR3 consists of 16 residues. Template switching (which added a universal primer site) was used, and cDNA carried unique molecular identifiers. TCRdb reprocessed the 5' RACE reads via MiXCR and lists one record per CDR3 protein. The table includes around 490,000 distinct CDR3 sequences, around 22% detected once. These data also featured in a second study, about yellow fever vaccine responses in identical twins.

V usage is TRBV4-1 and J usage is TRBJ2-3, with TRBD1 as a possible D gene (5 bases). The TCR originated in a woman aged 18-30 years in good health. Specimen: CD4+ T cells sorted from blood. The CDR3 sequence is CASSQDPGFLQGTQYF. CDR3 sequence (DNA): TGCGCCAGCAGCCAAGACCCAGGGTTTCTTCAGGGTACGCAGTATTTT.